What follows describes a single T cell receptor (beta chain). The antigen is not known. This may come from a read error, since a much larger clone is one base off. Total RNA and DNA came together from around 20-30 mg of bulk tissue without cell sorting. Using a constant-region primer together with ProtoScript II reverse transcriptase, TCR beta cDNA was made from 500 ng of total RNA. Each TCR beta library was derived from three nested multiplex PCR rounds that employed slightly modified ARM-PCR. Two initial PCR rounds of about 11 cycles each paired TRBV1-TRBV30 forward primers with a C-beta reverse primer. MiXCR was run by TCRdb on the multiplex PCR reads, yielding one entry per CDR3 protein. The table records roughly 120,000 distinct CDR3 sequences, 60% to 80% of them present only once. Germline assignment: CDR1 LGHNA and CDR2 YNFKEQ. The CDR3 is 16 amino acids. The data derive from a study of tumor-infiltrating lymphocytes in primary liver carcinoma. Regarding the study as a whole: With p = 0.039, the top-250-clone fraction in tumors significantly exceeded that in blood.

The sequenced sample consisted of liver tumor tissue from sampling region 3. Noted subset: tumor region T3, left-lateral pole. The V call is TRBV4-2, the J call TRBJ1-5, with 8 bases fitting TRBD1. The end of the DNA is better explained by TRBJ2-3, so the J call may be wrong. The TCR comes from a woman aged 60 to 75 with primary liver carcinoma and hepatitis B virus infection. The CDR3 loop reads CASSPFDRGEGQPQYF. DNA for the CDR3: TGTGCCAGCAGCCCCTTCGACAGGGGCGAGGGACAGCCCCAGTATTTT.